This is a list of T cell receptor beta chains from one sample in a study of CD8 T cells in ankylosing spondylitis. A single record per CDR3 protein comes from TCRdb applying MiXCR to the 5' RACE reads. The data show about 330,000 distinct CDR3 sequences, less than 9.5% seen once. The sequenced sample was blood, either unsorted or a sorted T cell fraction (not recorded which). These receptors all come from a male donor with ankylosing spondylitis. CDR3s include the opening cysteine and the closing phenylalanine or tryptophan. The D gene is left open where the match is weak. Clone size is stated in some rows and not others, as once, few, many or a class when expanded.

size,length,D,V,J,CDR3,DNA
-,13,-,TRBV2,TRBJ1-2,CASRTGVPHGYTF,TGTGCCAGCAGGACGGGAGTCCCACATGGCTACACCTTC
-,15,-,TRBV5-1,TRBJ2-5,CASSPANALQETQYF,TGCGCCAGCAGCCCGGCCAATGCACTCCAAGAGACCCAGTACTTC
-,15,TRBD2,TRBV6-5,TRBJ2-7,CASSSERGVRYEQYF,TGTGCCAGCAGTTCCGAGCGGGGGGTACGATACGAGCAGTACTTC
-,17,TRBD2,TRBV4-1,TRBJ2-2,CASSRETSGRPSGELFF,TGCGCCAGCAGCCGGGAGACTAGCGGGAGGCCCTCCGGGGAGCTGTTTTTT
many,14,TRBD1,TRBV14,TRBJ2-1,CASSPYIPGGEQFF,TGTGCCAGCAGTCCTTATATCCCAGGGGGTGAGCAGTTCTTC
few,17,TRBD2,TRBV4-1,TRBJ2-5,CASSQVLAGVARETQYF,TGCGCCAGCAGCCAGGTACTAGCGGGAGTTGCACGGGAGACCCAGTACTTC
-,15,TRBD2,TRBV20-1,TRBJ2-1,CSARDGTSGLGEQFF,TGCAGTGCTAGAGATGGTACTAGCGGGCTCGGTGAGCAGTTCTTC
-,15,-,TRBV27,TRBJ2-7,CASRAGTPSSYEQYF,TGTGCCAGCAGAGCCGGGACACCAAGCTCCTACGAGCAGTACTTC
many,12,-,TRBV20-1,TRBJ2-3,CSARDDTDTQYF,TGCAGTGCTAGGGACGACACAGATACGCAGTATTTT
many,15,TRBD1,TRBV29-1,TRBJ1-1,CSVESHRGGSLEAFF,TGCAGCGTTGAATCTCACAGGGGGGGTTCGCTTGAAGCTTTCTTT
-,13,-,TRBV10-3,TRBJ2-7,CAISEFLYYEQYF,TGTGCCATCAGTGAGTTTCTCTACTACGAGCAGTACTTC
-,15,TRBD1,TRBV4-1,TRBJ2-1,CASSLPDRGSDEQFF,TGCGCCAGCAGCCTACCGGACAGGGGTAGTGATGAGCAGTTCTTC
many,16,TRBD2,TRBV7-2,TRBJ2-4,CASSVGTRVAKNIQYF,TGTGCCAGCAGCGTGGGGACTAGGGTCGCCAAAAACATTCAGTACTTC
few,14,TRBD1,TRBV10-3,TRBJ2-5,CAISGDRLKETQYF,TGTGCCATCAGTGGGGACAGATTAAAAGAGACCCAGTACTTC
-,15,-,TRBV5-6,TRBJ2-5,CASSNTRGLGETQYF,TGTGCCAGCAGCAACACTAGAGGTTTAGGGGAGACCCAGTACTTC
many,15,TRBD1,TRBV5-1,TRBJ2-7,CASSQRTGPVYEQYF,TGCGCCAGCAGCCAAAGGACAGGGCCTGTTTACGAGCAGTACTTC
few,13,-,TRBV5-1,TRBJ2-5,CASSLGQRETQYF,TGCGCCAGCAGCTTGGGGCAGAGAGAGACCCAGTACTTC
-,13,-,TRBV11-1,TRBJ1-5,CASSPGQWQPQHF,TGTGCCAGCAGCCCAGGACAGTGGCAGCCCCAGCATTTT
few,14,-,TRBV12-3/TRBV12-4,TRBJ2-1,CASSWDTSYNEQFF,TGTGCCAGCAGTTGGGACACGAGCTACAATGAGCAGTTCTTC
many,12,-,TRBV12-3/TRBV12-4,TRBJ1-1,CASSPTGIEAFF,TGTGCCAGCAGCCCGACAGGAATTGAAGCTTTCTTT
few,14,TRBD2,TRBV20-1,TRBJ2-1,CSAKTRGRAPEQFF,TGCAGTGCTAAAACTCGCGGGAGGGCCCCTGAGCAGTTCTTC
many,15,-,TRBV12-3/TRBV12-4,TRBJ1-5,CASSLMGKGNQPQHF,TGTGCCAGCAGTTTAATGGGGAAAGGCAATCAGCCCCAGCATTTT
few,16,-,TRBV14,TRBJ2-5,CASSQEKARYQETQYF,TGTGCCAGCAGCCAAGAGAAGGCGCGGTACCAAGAGACCCAGTACTTC
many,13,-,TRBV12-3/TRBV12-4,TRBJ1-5,CASSTGFNQPQHF,TGTGCCAGCAGCACAGGGTTCAATCAGCCCCAGCATTTT
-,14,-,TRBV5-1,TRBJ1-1,CASSLYGLNTEAFF,TGCGCCAGCAGCTTGTACGGGCTGAACACTGAAGCTTTCTTT
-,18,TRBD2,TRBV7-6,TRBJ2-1,CASSSRPTGTSGSYEQFF,TGTGCCAGCAGCTCTAGGCCTACCGGGACTAGCGGGAGTTATGAGCAGTTCTTC
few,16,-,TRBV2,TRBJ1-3,CASRKDRGVTGNTIYF,TGTGCCAGCAGAAAAGACAGAGGGGTAACAGGAAACACCATATATTTT
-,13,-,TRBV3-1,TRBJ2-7,CASSQLNSYEQYF,TGTGCCAGCAGCCAGTTGAACAGCTACGAGCAGTACTTC
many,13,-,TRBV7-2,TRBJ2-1,CASSFGLFNEQFF,TGTGCCAGCAGCTTTGGACTTTTCAATGAGCAGTTCTTC
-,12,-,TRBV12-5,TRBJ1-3,CASGLDSDRPYF,TGTGCTAGTGGTTTGGACAGCGACCGTCCCTATTTT
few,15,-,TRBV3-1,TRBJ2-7,CASSQDARGFDEQYF,TGTGCCAGCAGCCAAGATGCCCGGGGCTTCGACGAGCAGTACTTC
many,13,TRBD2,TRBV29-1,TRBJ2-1,CSVGLAGVNEQFF,TGCAGCGTGGGACTAGCGGGTGTCAATGAGCAGTTCTTC
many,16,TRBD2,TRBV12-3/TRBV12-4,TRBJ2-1,CASSFPRLAGAHEQFF,TGTGCCAGCAGTTTCCCCCGCCTAGCGGGAGCCCATGAGCAGTTCTTC
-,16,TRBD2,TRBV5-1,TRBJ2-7,CASSWGTSGAAYEQYF,TGCGCCAGCAGCTGGGGGACTAGCGGTGCAGCCTACGAGCAGTACTTC
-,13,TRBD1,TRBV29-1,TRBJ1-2,CSVPWTGASGYTF,TGCAGCGTCCCCTGGACAGGGGCGTCTGGCTACACCTTC